This is a list of T cell receptor beta chains from one sample in a study of T cell repertoires in cytomegalovirus infection. TCRdb called the reads again in MiXCR, with one record for every CDR3 protein. The repertoire consists of approximately 630,000 distinct CDR3 sequences, with 20% to 25% occurring once and the leading ten covering 6.5% to 10%. The material sequenced was CD8+ T cells from PBMCs. Receptor source: a human donor in good health (CMV status not recorded). Some clones in this sample may be carry-over from other donors' samples. CDR3s include the opening cysteine and the closing phenylalanine or tryptophan. The D gene is left open where the match is weak. A row's size may be missing; if present it is once, few, many or a size class.

len	abundance	d_gene	v_gene	j_gene	CDR3nt	CDR3aa
12	many	.	TRBV11-1	TRBJ2-3	TGTGCCAGCAGCAGAGGGGGAGATACGCAGTATTTT	CASSRGGDTQYF
20	many	TRBD2	TRBV6-2/TRBV6-3	TRBJ2-7	TGTGCCAGCAGTTACTCCGAAGGTCAATTAAGACTAGCGGATTACTACGAGCAGTACTTC	CASSYSEGQLRLADYYEQYF
19	many	TRBD1	TRBV6-2/TRBV6-3	TRBJ2-4	TGTGCCAGCAGTTACTCTTGGAGAGACAGGGGACCTAACAAAAACATTCAGTACTTC	CASSYSWRDRGPNKNIQYF
15	few	.	TRBV28	TRBJ1-6	TGTGCCAGCAGCCGAAGTTGGGCGGGGGATTCACCCCTCCACTTT	CASSRSWAGDSPLHF
15	few	.	TRBV6-5	TRBJ2-1	TGTGCCAGCAGTTCCTACGGGGCCAAAGTGGATGAGCAGTTCTTC	CASSSYGAKVDEQFF
15	few	.	TRBV28	TRBJ2-3	TGTGCCAGCAGTTTATCCCCCAGGGTGACAGATACGCAGTATTTT	CASSLSPRVTDTQYF
14	.	.	TRBV13	TRBJ1-2	TGTGCCAGCAGCTTAGACAGGGCGGAACATGGCTACACCTTC	CASSLDRAEHGYTF
11	.	.	TRBV29-1	TRBJ2-1	TGCAGCGTGGTGTTAACGAGGGAGCAGTTCTTC	CSVVLTREQFF
13	.	.	TRBV10-3	TRBJ1-1	TGTGCCATCAGTGAGACTTCGAACACTGAAGCTTTCTTT	CAISETSNTEAFF
14	.	.	TRBV28	TRBJ1-5	TGTGCCGGGGCCATGGGATTTGGCAATCAGCCCCAGCATTTT	CAGAMGFGNQPQHF
12	.	.	TRBV9	TRBJ2-1	TGTGCCAGCAGCGCCCGAGTTAATGAGCAGTTCTTC	CASSARVNEQFF
14	few	.	TRBV10-3	TRBJ1-1	TGTGCCATCAGTGCCTCTGGGGCCGACACTGAAGCTTTCTTT	CAISASGADTEAFF
12	.	.	TRBV29-1	TRBJ2-2	TGCAGCGTCACATGGCACACCGGGGAGCTGTTTTTT	CSVTWHTGELFF
14	many	.	TRBV7-9	TRBJ1-2	TGTGCCAGCAGCTTAAGAGACAGTAACTATGGCTACACCTTC	CASSLRDSNYGYTF
14	.	.	TRBV28	TRBJ1-4	TGTGCCAGCAGTTTAAAGGACAGATTAATCGAACTGTTTTTT	CASSLKDRLIELFF
15	.	.	TRBV28	TRBJ1-1	TGTGCCAGCAGTTACCCACTCCAGGGGAACACTGAAGCTTTCTTT	CASSYPLQGNTEAFF
13	.	.	TRBV5-6	TRBJ2-7	TGTGCCAGCAGCTTGGGAGCCCATGGGGAGCAGTACTTC	CASSLGAHGEQYF
15	few	.	TRBV18	TRBJ2-5	TGTGCCAGCTCATCTTCGGAGGTGGGCTTGGAGACCCAGTACTTC	CASSSSEVGLETQYF
16	.	TRBD1	TRBV6-6	TRBJ2-1	TGTGCCAGCAGTTACTCGATGGGACAGGGGGAGAATGAGCAGTTCTTC	CASSYSMGQGENEQFF
11	many	.	TRBV7-9	TRBJ2-1	TGTGCCAGCAGCTTCGACAGGGAGCAGTTCTTC	CASSFDREQFF
15	many	.	TRBV28	TRBJ1-6	TGTGCCAGCAGTTTGGGCAGGGGATACCAATCACCCCTCCACTTT	CASSLGRGYQSPLHF
13	few	.	TRBV7-9	TRBJ1-5	TGTGCCAGCAGCCCGGGCGCGCGCCAGCCCCAGCATTTT	CASSPGARQPQHF
13	.	.	TRBV28	TRBJ1-2	TGTGCCAGCAGCCCTTGGTGGGACTATGGCTACACCTTC	CASSPWWDYGYTF
16	.	TRBD2	TRBV10-3	TRBJ2-5	TGTGCCATCAGTGAAGTTGAGCGGGGGTACCAAGAGACCCAGTACTTC	CAISEVERGYQETQYF
20	few	TRBD1	TRBV7-9	TRBJ1-4	TGTGCCAGCAGCTCCCTCCCGTTTTTCGGGACAGGGAACACTAATGAAAAACTGTTTTTT	CASSSLPFFGTGNTNEKLFF
14	many	.	TRBV28	TRBJ2-4	TGTGCCAGCAGACCTCAGATAGCCAAAAACATTCAGTACTTC	CASRPQIAKNIQYF
16	.	TRBD2	TRBV7-2	TRBJ2-5	TGTGCCTGCAGCCAGACTAGCGGGGGGGCAGGAGAGACCCAGTACTTC	CACSQTSGGAGETQYF
17	many	.	TRBV7-2	TRBJ1-5	TGTGCCAGCAGCCCCTTTATGTCCCGGTCCCCGAATCAGCCCCAGCATTTT	CASSPFMSRSPNQPQHF
15	few	.	TRBV4-1	TRBJ2-1	TGCGCCAGCAGCCAAGGAAGGGGAGTTATCAATGAGCAGTTCTTC	CASSQGRGVINEQFF
15	.	TRBD1	TRBV19	TRBJ1-1	TGTGCCAGTACCTCCGAGGAGGGGGCAGGCACTGAAGCTTTCTTT	CASTSEEGAGTEAFF
15	once	.	TRBV7-7	TRBJ2-2	TGTGCTAGCAGCGTACAGGGGGGGAAGGCCGGGGAGCTGTTTTTT	CASSVQGGKAGELFF
13	many	.	TRBV7-6	TRBJ2-2	TGTGCCAGCAGCCTATACCTCGGCGGGGAGCTGTTTTTT	CASSLYLGGELFF
14	.	.	TRBV2	TRBJ1-5	TGTGCCAGCAGTGATCCCCAGGGTAATCAGCCCCAGCATTTT	CASSDPQGNQPQHF
13	few	.	TRBV6-6	TRBJ2-7	TGTGCCAGCAGTTCCCTAGGTACCTACGAGCAGTACTTC	CASSSLGTYEQYF
17	.	TRBD2	TRBV7-2	TRBJ2-2	TGTGCCAGCAGCTTAGCCCAGCGGGGGCCTAACACCGGGGAGCTGTTTTTT	CASSLAQRGPNTGELFF
13	few	.	TRBV12-5	TRBJ2-7	TGTGCTAGTGGCCCGACAGGCTCCTACGAGCAGTACTTC	CASGPTGSYEQYF
17	once	.	TRBV28	TRBJ1-5	TGTGCCAGCAGTTTGTTTGCGACACCCTATAGCAATCAGCCCCAGCATTTT	CASSLFATPYSNQPQHF
16	few	.	TRBV7-9	TRBJ2-6	TGTGCCAGCAGCGCCCGGCAGATCTCTGGGGCCAACGTCCTGACTTTC	CASSARQISGANVLTF
15	once	.	TRBV23-1	TRBJ1-1	TGCGCCAGCAGTCCTGGAGGGAGGGCGAACACTGAAGCTTTCTTT	CASSPGGRANTEAFF
13	many	.	TRBV7-9	TRBJ1-1	TGTGCCAGCAGCTTAGCTGACTCAACTGAAGCTTTCTTT	CASSLADSTEAFF
16	.	TRBD1	TRBV7-9	TRBJ2-1	TGTGCCAGCAGCGCAGGGACAGGGCTGGAGTTTGGTGAGCAGTTCTTC	CASSAGTGLEFGEQFF
12	many	.	TRBV5-5	TRBJ1-1	TGTGCCAGCAGCCCCTCGGGGGGTGAAGCTTTCTTT	CASSPSGGEAFF
11	few	.	TRBV5-1	TRBJ2-2	TGCGCCAGCAATCTGGCTGGGGAGCTGTTTTTT	CASNLAGELFF
14	many	.	TRBV7-6	TRBJ1-5	TGTGCCAGCAGCCCCTGGGGGGCCGGGCAGCCCCAGCATTTT	CASSPWGAGQPQHF
15	.	.	TRBV28	TRBJ1-4	TGTGCCAGCATACAGTGGGGCGCCGGGAATGAAAAACTGTTTTTT	CASIQWGAGNEKLFF
17	many	.	TRBV20-1	TRBJ2-3	TGCAGTGCCCCCCATTCGGAGACCCTCCAGAGCACAGATACGCAGTATTTT	CSAPHSETLQSTDTQYF
14	many	TRBD1	TRBV7-3	TRBJ1-1	TGTGCCAGCAGCCGAGGACAGGGAAGGACTGAAGCTTTCTTT	CASSRGQGRTEAFF
15	many	TRBD1	TRBV7-8	TRBJ2-5	TGTGCCAGCAGCGACACAGGGGGGTGGGGGGAGACCCAGTACTTC	CASSDTGGWGETQYF
15	few	TRBD1	TRBV7-4	TRBJ1-1	TGTGCCATACCGGGACAGGGCGGTCAGAGAGGTGAAGCTTTCTTT	CAIPGQGGQRGEAFF
19	few	TRBD2	TRBV28	TRBJ2-5	TGTGCCAGCAGTCCTATCATGGGACTAGCGGGGGCCCTACAAGAGACCCAGTACTTC	CASSPIMGLAGALQETQYF
15	.	.	TRBV6-4	TRBJ2-6	TGTGCCAGCAGTGAGGGAACGTCTGGGGCCAACGTCCTGACTTTC	CASSEGTSGANVLTF
17	.	TRBD1	TRBV7-3	TRBJ2-2	TGTGCCAGCAGCTTTTCCGGGGACAGGGTGAACACCGGGGAGCTGTTTTTT	CASSFSGDRVNTGELFF
16	.	TRBD2	TRBV12-3/TRBV12-4	TRBJ2-1	TGTGCCAGCAGTTTTCCTAGCGGGGGAATGGGGAATGAGCAGTTCTTC	CASSFPSGGMGNEQFF
14	few	.	TRBV7-2	TRBJ1-1	TGTGCCAGCACATATGAAGGGAGCTACACTGAAGCTTTCTTT	CASTYEGSYTEAFF
12	few	TRBD1	TRBV6-2/TRBV6-3	TRBJ1-1	TGTGCCAGCAGTGGACAGGGTCCTGAAGCTTTCTTT	CASSGQGPEAFF
14	.	.	TRBV20-1	TRBJ1-1	TGCAGTGCTAGAGATGGAGGAAGGCCCGATGTTGGTTTCTTT	CSARDGGRPDVGFF
11	.	.	TRBV7-8	TRBJ2-3	TGTGCCATAACTAAGGGAGATACGCAGTATTTT	CAITKGDTQYF
15	.	TRBD2	TRBV4-2	TRBJ2-7	TGTGCCAGCAGCAAGCCGGGACTAGCGGCTGGCGAGCAGTACTTC	CASSKPGLAAGEQYF